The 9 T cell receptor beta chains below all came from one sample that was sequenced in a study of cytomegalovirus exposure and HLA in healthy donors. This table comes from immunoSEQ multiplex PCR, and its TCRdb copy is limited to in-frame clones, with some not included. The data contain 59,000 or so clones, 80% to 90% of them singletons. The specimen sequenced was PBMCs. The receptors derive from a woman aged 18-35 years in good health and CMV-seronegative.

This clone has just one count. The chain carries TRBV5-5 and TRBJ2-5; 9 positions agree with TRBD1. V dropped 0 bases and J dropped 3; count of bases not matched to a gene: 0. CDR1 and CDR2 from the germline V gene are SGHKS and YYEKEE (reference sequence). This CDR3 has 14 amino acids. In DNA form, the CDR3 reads TGTGCCAGCAGCTTGGGACAGGGGGAAGAGACCCAGTACTTC. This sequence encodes CASSLGQGEETQYF. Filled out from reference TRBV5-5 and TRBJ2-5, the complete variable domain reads DAGVTQSPTHLIKTRGQQVTLRCSPISGHKSVSWYQQVLGQGPQFIFQYYEKEERGRGNFPDRFSARQFPNYSSELNVNALLLGDSALYLCASSLGQGEETQYFGPGTRLLVL.

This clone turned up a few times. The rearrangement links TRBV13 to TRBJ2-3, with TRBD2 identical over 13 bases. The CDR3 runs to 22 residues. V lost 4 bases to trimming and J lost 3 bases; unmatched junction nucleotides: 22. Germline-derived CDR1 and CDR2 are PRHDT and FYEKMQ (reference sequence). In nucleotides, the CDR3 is TGTGCCAGCAGCTCCCTGGCCGCTTGGACTAGCGGGAGAAAGAGTAGGACAGATACGCAGTATTTT. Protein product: CASSSLAAWTSGRKSRTDTQYF.

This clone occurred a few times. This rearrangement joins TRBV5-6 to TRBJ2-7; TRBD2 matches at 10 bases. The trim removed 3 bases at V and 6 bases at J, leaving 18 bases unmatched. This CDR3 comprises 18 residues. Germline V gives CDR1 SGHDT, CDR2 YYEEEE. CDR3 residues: CASSSGLAGALTMGEQYF. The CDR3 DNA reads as TGTGCCAGCAGCTCCGGCCTAGCGGGGGCCCTTACTATGGGCGAGCAGTACTTC.

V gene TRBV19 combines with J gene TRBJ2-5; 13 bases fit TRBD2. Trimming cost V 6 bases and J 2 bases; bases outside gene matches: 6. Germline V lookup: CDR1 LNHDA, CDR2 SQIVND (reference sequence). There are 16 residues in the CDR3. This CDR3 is CASRWTSGSQQETQYF. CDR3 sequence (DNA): TGTGCCAGTAGATGGACTAGCGGGAGCCAACAAGAGACCCAGTACTTC.

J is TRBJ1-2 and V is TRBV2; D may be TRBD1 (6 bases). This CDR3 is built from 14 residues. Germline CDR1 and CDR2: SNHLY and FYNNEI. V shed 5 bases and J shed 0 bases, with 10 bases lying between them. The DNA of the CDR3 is TGTGCCAGCAGTTGGACAGCAGCTAACTATGGCTACACCTTC. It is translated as CASSWTAANYGYTF.

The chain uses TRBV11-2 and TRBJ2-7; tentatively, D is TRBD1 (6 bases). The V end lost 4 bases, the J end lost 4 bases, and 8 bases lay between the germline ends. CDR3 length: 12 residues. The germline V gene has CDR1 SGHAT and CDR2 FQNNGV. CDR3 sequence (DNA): TGTGCCAGCAGCTACCAGGGGTACGAGCAGTACTTC. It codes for CASSYQGYEQYF.

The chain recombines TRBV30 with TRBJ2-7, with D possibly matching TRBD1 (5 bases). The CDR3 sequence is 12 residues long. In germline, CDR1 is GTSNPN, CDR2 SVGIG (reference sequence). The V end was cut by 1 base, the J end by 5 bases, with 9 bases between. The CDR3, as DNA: TGTGCCTGGAGTGAGCAGGGCGACGAGCAGTACTTC. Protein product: CAWSEQGDEQYF.

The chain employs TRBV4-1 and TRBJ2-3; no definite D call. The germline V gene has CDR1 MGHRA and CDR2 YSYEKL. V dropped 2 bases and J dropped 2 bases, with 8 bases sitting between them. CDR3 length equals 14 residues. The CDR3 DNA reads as TGCGCCAGCAGCCAACCCTCTAACACAGATACGCAGTATTTT. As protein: CASSQPSNTDTQYF.

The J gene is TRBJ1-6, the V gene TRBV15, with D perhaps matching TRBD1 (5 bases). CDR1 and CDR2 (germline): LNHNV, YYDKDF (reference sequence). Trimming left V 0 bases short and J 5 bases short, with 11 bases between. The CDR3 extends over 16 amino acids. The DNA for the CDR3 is TGTGCCACCAGCAGAGATAGGGGCTTGGATAATTCACCCCTCCACTTT. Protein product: CATSRDRGLDNSPLHF.